The sequence of this TCR beta chain was determined in a study of blood T cell repertoires in COVID-19. For the study at large: Spain, Italy and the United States supplied samples that represented acute and convalescent COVID-19. Sources were T cells, B-cell-depleted T cells, or PBMCs; the material itself was cDNA or gDNA.

Germline CDR1 is SGHTS and CDR2 is YDEGEE. The CDR3 totals 13 residues. V shed 5 bases, J shed 2 bases, and the junction held 2 bases outside the gene matches. The authors' processing: Estimation of nucleated cell counts relied on the amplification of reference gene primers. Repertoires were generated with immunoSEQ multiplex PCR, while TCRdb's copy carries only in-frame clones and drops some. V and J calls and clone size are as listed in that table; D and trimming were resolved from the DNA. This sample carries 63,000 or so clones, 85% to 90% of them seen once, and the ten largest clones take about 1.4%.

The receptor's source is a human donor in a cohort sampled during active COVID-19. Source material: peripheral blood. The V call is TRBV5-8, the J call TRBJ1-2; 8 nucleotides agree with TRBD1. The CDR3 reads CASRRTGNYGYTF. The CDR3 DNA reads as TGTGCCAGCAGGAGGACAGGGAACTATGGCTACACCTTC.